The 16 T cell receptor beta chains in this list originate from one sample, sequenced in a study of siplizumab effects on memory and regulatory T cells. Generated by immunoSEQ multiplex PCR, the TCRdb table keeps only in-frame clones and is missing some. The sample lists some 97,000 clones, more than 90% occurring once. Material for sequencing was CD4+ T cells sorted from blood. The receptors originated from a human donor in good health. Some clones in this sample may be carry-over from other donors' samples.

V and J are TRBV19 and TRBJ2-6, with D unclear. The V gene lost 9 bases and the J gene lost 4 bases, with 19 bases spanning the gap. Germline CDR1 is LNHDA and CDR2 is SQIVND (reference sequence). The CDR3 has 16 amino acids. This chain's CDR3 is CASTSGPLVGANVLTF. CDR3 DNA: TGTGCCAGCACCTCCGGGCCCCTCGTCGGGGCCAACGTCCTGACTTTC.

This rearrangement joins TRBV7-6 to TRBJ2-7, with 15 bases identical to TRBD2. The CDR3 length is 16 residues. Germline values: CDR1 SGHVS, CDR2 FNYEAQ. V was clipped by 1 base and J by 6 bases; unmatched bases: 4. CDR3 loop: CASSLGTSGRAGEQYF. The CDR3 DNA reads as TGTGCCAGCAGCTTAGGGACTAGCGGGAGGGCAGGCGAGCAGTACTTC. The variable domain in full, with the rest retrieved from reference TRBV7-6 and TRBJ2-7, is GAGVSQSPRYKVTKRGQDVALRCDPISGHVSLYWYRQALGQGPEFLTYFNYEAQQDKSGLPNDRFSAERPEGSISTLTIQRTEQRDSAMYRCASSLGTSGRAGEQYFGPGTRLTVT.

The chain has TRBV7-8 and TRBJ2-1, with 8 bases fitting TRBD2. The CDR3 length is 15 residues. Trimming at V came to 5 bases and at J to 4 bases, leaving 7 bases not matched to a gene. Germline V CDR1 and CDR2: SGHVS, FQNEAQ. The CDR3 sequence is CASSAKRLAYNEQFF. The CDR3 DNA follows: TGTGCCAGCAGCGCCAAAAGACTAGCGTACAATGAGCAGTTCTTC.

The chain has TRBV19 and TRBJ2-3; 7 positions agree with TRBD2. The CDR3 contains 19 residues. Germline CDR1 and CDR2: LNHDA and SQIVND (reference sequence). The V gene end was trimmed by 7 bases and the J gene end by 4 bases; junction bases not matched to a gene: 23. The CDR3 DNA is TGTGCCAGTACACCCTTTAGGCGCGGGAGTTTTTTCGGGGCAGATACGCAGTATTTT. It yields the protein CASTPFRRGSFFGADTQYF.

The rearrangement uses TRBV7-9 and TRBJ2-7, with D tentatively TRBD1 (6 bases). CDR1 SEHNR and CDR2 FQNEAQ come from the germline V gene (reference sequence). The germline V and J ends were trimmed by 3 bases and 3 bases, with 9 bases remaining between them. The CDR3 spans 13 residues. Here the CDR3 reads CASSFGQYYEQYF. The CDR3 region has the DNA TGTGCCAGCAGCTTTGGACAGTACTACGAGCAGTACTTC. Together with reference TRBV7-9 and TRBJ2-7, the CDR3 gives the full variable domain: DTGVSQNPRHKITKRGQNVTFRCDPISEHNRLYWYRQTLGQGPEFLTYFQNEAQLEKSRLLSDRFSAERPKGSFSTLEIQRTEQGDSAMYLCASSFGQYYEQYFGPGTRLTVT.

With respect to this clone: A junction boundary mismatches the germline segment, possibly from a read error. The rearrangement uses TRBV7-9 and TRBJ2-3; no reliable D call. Germline CDR1 SEHNR, CDR2 FQNEAQ (reference sequence). The CDR3 consists of 15 residues. CDR3 DNA: TGTGCCAGCTGCTTAGGTTTGGGGAGCACAGATACGCAGTATTTT. This codes for CASCLGLGSTDTQYF.

The chain uses TRBV11-2 and TRBJ2-7; 12 bases line up with TRBD1. Per the germline V gene, CDR1 is SGHAT and CDR2 is FQNNGV. The V segment lost 11 bases and the J segment 9 bases; nucleotides outside the gene matches: 5. The CDR3 is made up of 11 amino acids. DNA for the CDR3: TGTGCCGGGGGGGACAGGGGGCCGCAGTACTTC. This codes for CAGGDRGPQYF.

This clone is a singleton in its sample. The V call is TRBV19, the J call TRBJ1-4, with 7 bases lining up with TRBD1. Trimming removed 6 bases from V and 5 bases from J; junction bases left unmatched: 12. Germline V gene sequence: CDR1 LNHDA, CDR2 SQIVND (reference sequence). CDR3 length: 16 residues. The CDR3 reads CASSPNRGPINEKLFF. The CDR3 DNA follows: TGTGCCAGTAGCCCTAACAGGGGACCCATCAATGAAAAACTGTTTTTT.

The chain is built from TRBV19 and TRBJ2-1; TRBD2 aligns across 8 bases. CDR3 length: 14 residues. Losses at the gene ends were 5 bases for V and 2 bases for J; bases not matched to a gene: 2. Germline V gives CDR1 LNHDA, CDR2 SQIVND (reference sequence). CDR3 nucleotide sequence: TGTGCCAGTAGTGGCGGGAGGACCTACAATGAGCAGTTCTTC. Its protein product is CASSGGRTYNEQFF.

The V gene is TRBV4-1, the J gene TRBJ2-5; D not certain. Trimming stripped 3 bases from V and 4 bases from J, with 12 bases between. The CDR3 covers 14 residues. Looked up from germline, CDR1 is MGHRA and CDR2 is YSYEKL. CDR3: CASSHRMGSETQYF. Written as DNA, the CDR3 is TGCGCCAGCAGCCATAGGATGGGGTCAGAGACCCAGTACTTC.

The chain uses TRBV19 and TRBJ2-5; the D gene is possibly TRBD2 (5 bases). The germline V and J ends were trimmed by 3 bases and 6 bases, with 11 bases remaining between them. This CDR3 is built from 13 residues. The germline V gene has CDR1 LNHDA and CDR2 SQIVND (reference sequence). CDR3: CASSMNTRQTQYF. As DNA, the CDR3 is TGTGCCAGTAGTATGAACACTAGGCAGACCCAGTACTTC.

The sample holds one count of this clone. The rearrangement uses TRBV27 and TRBJ1-1; D not certain. The germline V gene has CDR1 MNHEY and CDR2 SMNVEV (reference sequence). This CDR3 has 13 residues. V shed 1 base and J shed 4 bases, with 7 bases lying between them. The CDR3 spells CASSLYDGTEAFF. The CDR3 bases are TGTGCCAGCAGTTTATACGATGGCACTGAAGCTTTCTTT.

This chain connects TRBV28 to TRBJ1-5; D unresolved. The V and J ends lost 11 bases and 2 bases respectively, with 16 bases between them. This CDR3 comprises 14 residues. Germline V CDR1 and CDR2: MDHEN, SYDVKM. The chain's CDR3 is CAVLVPVGNQPQHF. Here the CDR3 DNA reads TGTGCCGTCTTGGTCCCGGTGGGCAATCAGCCCCAGCATTTT.

The V call is TRBV18, the J call TRBJ2-2; 9 nucleotides match TRBD1. The CDR3 has 15 amino acids. The germline gives CDR1 KGHSH, CDR2 LQKENI. V trimming: 6 bases; J trimming: 1 base; junction bases outside the gene matches: 3. CDR3 DNA sequence: TGTGCCAGCTCCCCGGACAGGGGGAACACCGGGGAGCTGTTTTTT. This codes for CASSPDRGNTGELFF.

This sequence joins TRBV5-4 and TRBJ2-5; 7 bases are a match to TRBD1. The CDR3 is made up of 14 amino acids. Trimming cost V 4 bases and J 3 bases; bases outside gene matches: 6. Germline CDR1 SGHNT, CDR2 YYREEE (reference sequence). The CDR3 DNA reads as TGTGCCAGCAGCCCTCAGACAGGGAAAGAGACCCAGTACTTC. This translates into CASSPQTGKETQYF.

The V call is TRBV5-4, the J call TRBJ2-3; TRBD2 aligns across 12 bases. V lost 5 bases to trimming and J lost 6 bases; unmatched junction nucleotides: 4. CDR3 length equals 14 residues. CDR1 and CDR2 from the germline V gene are SGHNT and YYREEE (reference sequence). The CDR3 coding sequence is TGTGCCAGCAGGACTAGCGGGAGTCGTGATACGCAGTATTTT. Encoded protein: CASRTSGSRDTQYF.